Ten or more counts support the clone carrying this T cell receptor beta chain. Antigen unknown. The source of the sample is a study of CD8+CD57+ T cells in acquired aplastic anemia. Germline CDR1 LNHDA, CDR2 SQIVND (reference sequence). The germline V and J ends were trimmed by 7 bases and 7 bases, with 13 bases remaining between them. The CDR3 is 13 residues long. Individuals selected for sequencing had exhibited CD8+CD57+ cell expansion on flow cytometry. Genomic DNA was employed as the template in profiling TCR beta VDJ and CDR3. TCRdb called the reads again in MiXCR, with one record for every CDR3 protein. The repertoire holds under 200,000 distinct CDR3 sequences, with 40% to 50% as singletons. Regarding the study as a whole: Some 29 CD8+ CDR3 sequences were shared between patients and controls.

Input material: sorted CD4+, CD8+, or CD8+CD57+ T cells (not recorded which) from PBMCs. The chain is built from TRBV19 and TRBJ1-4; D gene unclear. The receptor comes from a human donor with aplastic anemia. CDR3 sequence reads: CASKRAPGEKLFF. The CDR3 DNA reads as TGTGCCAGTAAAAGGGCGCCCGGTGAAAAACTGTTTTTT.